A single T cell receptor (beta chain) is shown here with its context. Its antigen is not identified. The data are from a study of identical twins. General study points: The study drew conclusions from cross-sectional statistical analysis, not from following the same donors. Monozygotic twins shared more out-of-frame TCR alpha than recombination models predicted.

The V end was cut by 3 bases, the J end by 8 bases, with 14 bases between. Germline CDR1 reads SGHNT; CDR2 reads YENEEA. This CDR3 is 14 amino acids long. TCRdb reanalysed the 5' RACE reads using MiXCR and keeps one entry per CDR3 protein. The table records 350,000 to 450,000 distinct CDR3 sequences, roughly 20% of them present only once. The chain recombines TRBV11-3 with TRBJ2-1; D is undetermined. The receptor was isolated from a man in his fifties in good health. Sequenced material: naive T cells sorted from blood. This CDR3 is CASSFGIRTDEQFF. The CDR3, as DNA: TGTGCCAGCAGCTTCGGCATCCGGACGGATGAGCAGTTCTTC.